This T cell receptor beta chain derives from a study of T cells in narcolepsy. The overall study: Healthy controls were enrolled alongside patients with narcolepsy type 1 or type 2.

Using immunoSEQ multiplex PCR, the repertoire was profiled, and TCRdb retains in-frame clones only, with some absent. Counted here are under 40,000 clones, roughly four fifths occurring once; the ten biggest clones make up 1.3%. With regard to this clone: Its antigen is currently unknown.

Broader study findings: Same-patient CSF and blood CD4+ T cell clonotypes included HCRT-specific and TRIB2-specific autoreactive ones.

The CDR3 contains 13 residues. Between the trimmed V and J ends, which lost 6 bases and 7 bases, there was a span of 12 bases. The germline gives CDR1 MNHEY, CDR2 SMNVEV (reference sequence). Sequenced material: CD45RA- memory CD4+ T cells from PBMCs. This sequence was found in a human donor with narcolepsy. V usage is TRBV27 and J usage is TRBJ1-4, with a possible D match to TRBD1 (6 bases). As DNA, the CDR3 is TGTGCCAGCAGACAGGGCGGTGGTGAAAAACTGTTTTTT. Its translation: CASRQGGGEKLFF.